These T cell receptor beta chains were read from a single sample in a study of Ad26.COV2.S vaccination and SARS-CoV-2 variants. Only in-frame clones appear in the TCRdb table, and some are missing; sequencing was by immunoSEQ multiplex PCR. Of 440,000 or so clones in the sample, roughly 87% are singletons; the top ten hold around 1.8%. The material was peripheral blood, obtained in a trial of Ad26.COV2.S vaccine versus placebo. All receptors derive from a person aged 18-65 years who received the Ad26.COV2.S COVID-19 vaccine or a placebo. Each CDR3 is given with its conserved first and last residue. The D gene is left open where the match is weak. Size is omitted from some rows. Given values are once, few, many or a class for expanded clones.

>once|TRBV6-5|TRBJ2-5|-
CASSLRWGRETQYF
TGTGCCAGCAGTTTAAGGTGGGGCCGGGAGACCCAGTACTTC
>-|TRBV6-2/TRBV6-3|TRBJ1-5|-
CASSYSISSPLRDPPQHF
TGTGCCAGCAGTTACTCGATTAGTAGCCCGCTCCGGGATCCGCCCCAGCATTTT
>-|TRBV6-6|TRBJ2-2|-
CACHRNTGELFF
TGTGCTTGTCATAGGAACACCGGGGAGCTGTTTTTT
>many|TRBV19|TRBJ2-5|TRBD1
CASSIRDSTQETQYF
TGTGCCAGTAGTATAAGGGACAGCACCCAAGAGACCCAGTACTTC
>-|TRBV29-1|TRBJ2-1|-
CSVDFRGNEQFF
TGCAGCGTTGATTTTCGGGGAAATGAGCAGTTCTTC
>-|TRBV19|TRBJ1-5|-
CASTPSGRSNQPQHF
TGTGCCAGTACTCCCAGTGGCAGAAGCAATCAGCCCCAGCATTTT
>-|TRBV4-1|TRBJ2-3|TRBD2
CASSQIGLVADTQYF
TGCGCCAGCAGCCAAATAGGACTAGTAGCAGATACGCAGTATTTT
>-|TRBV9|TRBJ1-4|TRBD1
CASSPGTGVEKLFF
TGTGCCAGCAGCCCGGGGACAGGGGTTGAAAAACTGTTTTTT
>-|TRBV25-1|TRBJ2-1|-
CASSSWVRTPHNEQFF
TGTGCCAGCAGTAGCTGGGTGCGGACGCCTCACAATGAGCAGTTCTTC
>-|TRBV19|TRBJ1-1|-
CASSILPTAMNTEAFF
TGTGCCAGTAGTATCCTCCCGACGGCTATGAACACTGAAGCTTTCTTT
>few|TRBV28|TRBJ1-1|-
CASSLPNTEAFF
TGTGCCAGCAGTTTACCGAACACTGAAGCTTTCTTT